This T cell receptor beta chain was observed in a study of radiotherapy plus CTLA-4 blockade in lung cancer. In the study overall: The study recorded objective responses in approximately 19% of patients and disease control in 31%. Study findings and constraints: Blood-borne expansion of tumor-derived TCR clones followed radiotherapy plus ipilimumab.

Looked up from germline, CDR1 is SGHRS and CDR2 is YFSETQ. The CDR3 consists of 15 residues. J gave up 6 bases and V 5 bases, and 6 bases lay outside the gene matches. About this clone: What it binds is not known.

Sequencing was performed with immunoSEQ multiplex PCR; in TCRdb, only in-frame clones are kept and a portion is missing. This repertoire shows 120,000 or so clones, 78% found once; its top ten account for 4.5% to 6.5%. The chain recombines TRBV5-1 with TRBJ2-1, with 12 positions matching TRBD1. This receptor was identified in a human donor with non-small cell lung cancer who had a partial response to radiotherapy plus ipilimumab. The material was peripheral blood, obtained from a patient treated with radiotherapy plus ipilimumab. The CDR3 sequence is CASSLGTGGSNEQFF. CDR3 sequence (DNA): TGCGCCAGCAGTCTCGGGACAGGGGGCTCCAATGAGCAGTTCTTC.